This T cell receptor beta chain emerged from a study of identical twins. Study outcomes and limitations: There was more out-of-frame TCR alpha sharing in monozygotic twins than models estimated.

TCRdb used MiXCR to reprocess the 5' RACE reads, holding one entry per CDR3 protein. Of fewer than 800,000 distinct CDR3 sequences in the sample, roughly 6.6% were seen once. In the case of this clonotype: The antigen is unknown.

The V end lost 8 bases, the J end lost 0 bases, and 17 bases lay between the germline ends. CDR1 and CDR2 (germline): MNHNS, SASEGT. This CDR3 is 17 amino acids long. This sample was shared with a second study, whose subject was yellow fever vaccine responses in identical twins.

This chain links TRBV6-1 with TRBJ2-6; D not resolved. Material: PBMCs. The sequence came from a woman aged 18-29 years in good health. The CDR3: CASSLGPGGSGANVLTF. CDR3 nucleotides: TGTGCCAGCTCCCTGGGCCCCGGTGGCTCTGGGGCCAACGTCCTGACTTTC.